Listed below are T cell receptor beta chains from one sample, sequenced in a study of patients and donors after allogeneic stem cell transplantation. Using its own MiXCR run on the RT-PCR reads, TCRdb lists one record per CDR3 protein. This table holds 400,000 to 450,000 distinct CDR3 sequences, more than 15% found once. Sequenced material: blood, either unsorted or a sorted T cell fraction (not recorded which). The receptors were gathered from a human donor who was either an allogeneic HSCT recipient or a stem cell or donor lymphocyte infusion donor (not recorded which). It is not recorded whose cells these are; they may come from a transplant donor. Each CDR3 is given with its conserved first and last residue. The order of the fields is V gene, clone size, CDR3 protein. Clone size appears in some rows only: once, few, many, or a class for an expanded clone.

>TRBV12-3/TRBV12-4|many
CASTRDRRVGSYEQYF
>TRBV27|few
CASSSIDGAQETQYF
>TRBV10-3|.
CAISGTGTSGPNEQFF
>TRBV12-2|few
CASRPPMDCYEQYF
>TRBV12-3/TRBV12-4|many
CASSLGFTDTQYF
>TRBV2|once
CASDLSEVQGDTEAFF
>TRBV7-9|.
CASSLGPDRGRETQYF
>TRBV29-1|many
CSMVERDTGELFF
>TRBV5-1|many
CASSLGGSTEAFF
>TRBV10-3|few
CAIRLAGGPGELFF